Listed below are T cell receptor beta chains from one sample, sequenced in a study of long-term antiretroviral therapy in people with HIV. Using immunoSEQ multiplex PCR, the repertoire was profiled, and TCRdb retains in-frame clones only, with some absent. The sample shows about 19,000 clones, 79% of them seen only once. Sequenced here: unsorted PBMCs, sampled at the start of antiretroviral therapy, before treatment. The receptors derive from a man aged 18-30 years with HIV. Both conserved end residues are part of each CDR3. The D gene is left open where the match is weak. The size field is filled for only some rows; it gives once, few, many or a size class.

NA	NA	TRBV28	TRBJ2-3	TGTGCCAGCAGTTGGCTGCCCGAGGATACGCAGTATTTT	CASSWLPEDTQYF
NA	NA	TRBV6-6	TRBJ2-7	TGTGCCACCCACCTGTTCCCCGAGCAGTACTTC	CATHLFPEQYF
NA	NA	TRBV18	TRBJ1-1	TGTGCCAGCTCACCACTGAACACTGAAGCTTTCTTT	CASSPLNTEAFF
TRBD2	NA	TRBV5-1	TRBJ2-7	TGCGCCAGCAGCTCCGACGGGAGGGGAGGGCTAGTACTCTACGAGCAGTACTTC	CASSSDGRGGLVLYEQYF
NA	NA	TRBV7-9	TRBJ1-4	TGTGCCAGCAGCTTATTGTCTCAGGGGACGATTCAGGAGGAAAAACTGTTTTTT	CASSLLSQGTIQEEKLFF
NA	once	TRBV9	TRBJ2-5	TGTGCCAGCAGCGTAGAAGTAAGGGGATACCAAGAGACCCAGTACTTC	CASSVEVRGYQETQYF
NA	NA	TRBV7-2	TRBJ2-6	TGTGCCAGCAGCCGTCTCGGAGGGGTCTCCAGCTCTGGGGCCAACGTCCTGACTTTC	CASSRLGGVSSSGANVLTF
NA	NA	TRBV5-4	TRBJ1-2	TGTGCCAGCAGCCCGGGGTGGACGGTCTATGGCTACACCTTC	CASSPGWTVYGYTF
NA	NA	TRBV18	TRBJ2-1	TGTGCCAGCTCATCAAAGGAGGGTTACAATGAGCAGTTCTTC	CASSSKEGYNEQFF
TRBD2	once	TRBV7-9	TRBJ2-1	TGTGCCAGCAGCTTAGTGCCCAGCGGGGATGAGCAGTTCTTC	CASSLVPSGDEQFF
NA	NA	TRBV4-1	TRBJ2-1	TGCGCCAGCAGCCAAGTTCTCCTTCCCGGGGAGCAGTTCTTC	CASSQVLLPGEQFF
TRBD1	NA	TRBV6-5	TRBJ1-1	TGTGCCAGCAGACAGGGGGCGCTGGGCACTGAAGCTTTCTTT	CASRQGALGTEAFF
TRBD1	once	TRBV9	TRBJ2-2	TGTGCCAGCAGCGTAACCGGGACAGCCCTCACCGGGGAGCTGTTTTTT	CASSVTGTALTGELFF
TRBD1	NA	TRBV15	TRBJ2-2	TGTGCCACCAGCTTTCGACAGGGAAGGGCCGGGGAGCTGTTTTTT	CATSFRQGRAGELFF
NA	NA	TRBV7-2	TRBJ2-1	TGTGCCAGCAGAGGCGGGCCATACAATGAGCAGTTCTTC	CASRGGPYNEQFF
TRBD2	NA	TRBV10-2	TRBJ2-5	TGCGCCACCAGGGGGCTAGCGGGAGGGAACCAAGAGACCCAGTACTTC	CATRGLAGGNQETQYF
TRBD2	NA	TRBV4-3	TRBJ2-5	TGCGCCAGCAGCCAGGGGACTAGCGGGAGTGGAATCCAAGAGACCCAGTACTTC	CASSQGTSGSGIQETQYF
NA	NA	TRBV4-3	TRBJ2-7	TGCGCCAGCAGCCAAAGTCTGCTCTACGAGCAGTACTTC	CASSQSLLYEQYF
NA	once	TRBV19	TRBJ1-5	TGTGCCAGTAGTCTTAGGACGTCCGGGAATCAGCCCCAGCATTTT	CASSLRTSGNQPQHF
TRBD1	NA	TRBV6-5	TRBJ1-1	TGTGCCAGCAGACTAACAGGGGATTTCGCTGAAGCTTTCTTT	CASRLTGDFAEAFF
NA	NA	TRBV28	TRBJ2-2	TGTGCCAGCAGTAAGGACACGTACACCGGGGAGCTGTTTTTT	CASSKDTYTGELFF
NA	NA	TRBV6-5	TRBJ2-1	TGTGCCAGCAGTTACGGTTTCTCGAATGAGCAGTTCTTC	CASSYGFSNEQFF
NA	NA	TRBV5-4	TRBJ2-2	TGTGCCAGCAGCATTCGGGGGACCGGGGAGCTGTTTTTT	CASSIRGTGELFF
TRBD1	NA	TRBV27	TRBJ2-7	TGTGCCACCAGGACAGGGGGCGGGGAGCAGTACTTC	CATRTGGGEQYF
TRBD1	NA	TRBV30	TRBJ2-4	TGTGCCTGGGACAGGGGGATCGAATCCAAAAACATTCAGTACTTC	CAWDRGIESKNIQYF
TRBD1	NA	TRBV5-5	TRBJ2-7	TGTGCCAGCAGCTCGGGACAGGACCGCGAGCAGTACTTC	CASSSGQDREQYF
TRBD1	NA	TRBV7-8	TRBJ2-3	TGTGCCAGCAGTTTAGGGGGGACAGGCAGAACAGATACGCAGTATTTT	CASSLGGTGRTDTQYF
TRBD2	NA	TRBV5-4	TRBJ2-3	TGTGCCAGCAGCTCTAAGTCCGGGACTAGGATCTCTACGCAGTATTTT	CASSSKSGTRISTQYF
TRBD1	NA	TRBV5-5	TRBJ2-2	TGTGCCAGCAGCTTTTACAGGGGGCGAACCGGGGAGCTGTTTTTT	CASSFYRGRTGELFF
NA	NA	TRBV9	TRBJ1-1	TGTGCCAGCAGCGTAGGGGGCTGGGGCACTGAAGCTTTCTTT	CASSVGGWGTEAFF
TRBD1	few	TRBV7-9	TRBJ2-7	TGTGCCAGCAGTCCCGGACAGGGGGCCTACGAGCAGTACTTC	CASSPGQGAYEQYF
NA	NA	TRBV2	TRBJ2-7	TGTGCCAGCAGTATACTAGTGTACGAGCAGTACTTC	CASSILVYEQYF
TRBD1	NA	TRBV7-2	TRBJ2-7	TGTGCCAGCAGTTTAGGGCCAGGGGGTAGCTCCTACGAGCAGTACTTC	CASSLGPGGSSYEQYF
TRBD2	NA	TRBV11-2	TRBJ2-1	TGTGCCAGCAGCTCACTAGCGGGAGAGAGGAATGAGCAGTTCTTC	CASSSLAGERNEQFF
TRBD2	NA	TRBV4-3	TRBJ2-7	TGCGCCAGCAGATACGGACTAGCGGGATTCGACGAGCAGTACTTC	CASRYGLAGFDEQYF
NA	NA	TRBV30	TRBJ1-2	TGTGCCTACGGACACCTCTTTGACTATGGCTACACCTTC	CAYGHLFDYGYTF
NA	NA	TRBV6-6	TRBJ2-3	TGTGCCAGCAGTTTCCGGAATTTGGACACAGATACGCAGTATTTT	CASSFRNLDTDTQYF
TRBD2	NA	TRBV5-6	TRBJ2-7	TGTGCCAGCAGCGGGGGACTAGCGGGAGGTGAGCAGTACTTC	CASSGGLAGGEQYF
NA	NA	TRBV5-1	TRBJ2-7	TGCGCCAGCTCCCAGGGCCCAACTTCCGAGCAGTACTTC	CASSQGPTSEQYF
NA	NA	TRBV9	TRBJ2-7	TGTGCCAGCAGCGCCTACCCAAGCTACGAGCAGTACTTC	CASSAYPSYEQYF
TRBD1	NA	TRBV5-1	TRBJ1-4	TGCGCCAGCAGGCGGACAGGGGGCCGGGGAACTAATGAAAAACTGTTTTTT	CASRRTGGRGTNEKLFF
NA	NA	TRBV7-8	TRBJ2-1	TGTGCCAGCAGCCAGGGGGCGGGAGGCAATGAGCAGTTCTTC	CASSQGAGGNEQFF
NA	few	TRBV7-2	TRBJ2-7	TGTGCCAGCAGCTTAGCTTCCCACGAGCAGTACTTC	CASSLASHEQYF
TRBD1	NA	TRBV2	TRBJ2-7	TGTGCCAGCAGTGGGGACAGGGTATACGAGCAGTACTTC	CASSGDRVYEQYF
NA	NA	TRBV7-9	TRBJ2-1	TGTGCCAGCAGCTTCGGGGATCTAAGAAACAATGAGCAGTTCTTC	CASSFGDLRNNEQFF
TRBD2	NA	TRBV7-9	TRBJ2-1	TGTGCCAGCAGTCCACGACTAGCGGGAGGGCAGGATGAGCAGTTCTTC	CASSPRLAGGQDEQFF
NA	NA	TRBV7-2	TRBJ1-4	TGTGCCAGCAGCTTAGGGCAGGCCTGGGGTGAAAAACTGTTTTTT	CASSLGQAWGEKLFF
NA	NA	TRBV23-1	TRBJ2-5	TGCGCCAGCGGTAGTGTGGGTATAGGAGAGACCCAGTACTTC	CASGSVGIGETQYF
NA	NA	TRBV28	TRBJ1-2	TGTGCCAGCAGTTGGGTGCCCGGGACAAGAACTGGCGGCTACACCTTC	CASSWVPGTRTGGYTF
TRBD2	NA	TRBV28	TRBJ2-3	TGTGCCAGCAGCCCAGGGACTAGCGGGAGCTCAGATACGCAGTATTTT	CASSPGTSGSSDTQYF
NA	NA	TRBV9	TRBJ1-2	TGTGCCAGCAGCTCGGTGGTTAACTATGGCTACACCTTC	CASSSVVNYGYTF
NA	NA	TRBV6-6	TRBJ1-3	TGTGCCAGCAGTCCCGATGGCACCATATATTTT	CASSPDGTIYF
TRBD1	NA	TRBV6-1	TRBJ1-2	TGTGCCAGTAAAGGACAGGGTGACGGGTCGGGGGGCTACACCTTC	CASKGQGDGSGGYTF